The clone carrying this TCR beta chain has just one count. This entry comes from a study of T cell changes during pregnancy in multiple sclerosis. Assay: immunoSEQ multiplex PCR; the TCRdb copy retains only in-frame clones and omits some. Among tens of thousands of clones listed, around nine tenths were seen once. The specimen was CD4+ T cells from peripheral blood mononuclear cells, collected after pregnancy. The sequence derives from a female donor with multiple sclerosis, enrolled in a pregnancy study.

The CDR3 sequence is CSVRGSPDTQYF. CDR3 sequence (DNA): TGCAGCGTTCGCGGGAGCCCAGATACGCAGTATTTT. The chain links TRBV29-1 to TRBJ2-3, with 7 bases aligning to TRBD2. Germline lookup yields CDR1 SQVTM and CDR2 ANQGSEA. The CDR3 sequence is 12 residues long. Trimming took 5 bases from V and 4 from J; bases not matched to a gene: 3.